Each of the 13 T cell receptor beta chains below was sequenced from the same sample in a study of beta chain features in type 1 diabetes. As every portion of the isolated RNA was reverse transcribed, the sequencing read expressed TCRB transcripts. Measured with immunoSEQ multiplex PCR; TCRdb has only the in-frame clones, and not every one. The sample records 35,000 to 50,000 clones, 50% being singletons. The sample taken for sequencing was stem cell memory CD4+ T cells from blood. Receptor source: a woman aged 25 to 39 in good health.

The chain has TRBV6-5 and TRBJ1-5, with unresolved D. The CDR3 totals 15 residues. The germline gives CDR1 MNHEY, CDR2 SVGAGI. With 8 bases removed from V and 1 base from J, the gap between germline ends came to 15 bases. CDR3 loop: CASWRGFPSNQPQHF. The CDR3 nucleotides read TGTGCCAGCTGGCGAGGGTTTCCAAGCAATCAGCCCCAGCATTTT.

Only a few counts were recorded for this clone. The J gene is TRBJ2-7, the V gene TRBV11-2; D is perhaps TRBD2 (5 bases). The CDR3 loop spans 13 amino acids. V was trimmed by 1 base and J by 2 bases, leaving 6 bases between them. Germline assignment: CDR1 SGHAT and CDR2 FQNNGV. This CDR3 reads CASSLAGTYEQYF. Here the CDR3 DNA reads TGTGCCAGCAGCTTAGCGGGGACCTACGAGCAGTACTTC.

The chain uses TRBV6-1 and TRBJ2-1; D may be TRBD2 (5 bases). CDR3 length equals 18 residues. Trimming shortened V by 0 bases and J by 9 bases, and 24 bases separated the two germline ends. Germline V gene lookup returns CDR1 MNHNS and CDR2 SASEGT. This CDR3 reads CASSEAQGSAGRSGEQFF. The CDR3 coding sequence is TGTGCCAGCAGTGAAGCGCAAGGGTCGGCGGGCAGAAGTGGTGAGCAGTTCTTC.

This clone was observed a few times. The rearrangement joins TRBV30 to TRBJ1-2, with D uncertain. CDR1 is GTSNPN, CDR2 SVGIG, per germline (reference sequence). The V and J ends lost 1 base and 7 bases respectively, with 7 bases between them. The CDR3 length is 11 residues. The CDR3 reads CAWSADGGYTF. As DNA, the CDR3 is TGTGCCTGGAGTGCAGATGGTGGCTACACCTTC.

The chain employs TRBV27 and TRBJ1-5; D ambiguous. CDR3 length: 17 amino acids. Germline V gives CDR1 MNHEY, CDR2 SMNVEV (reference sequence). V lost 5 bases and J 0 bases, leaving 17 bases between the germline ends. For the CDR3, the DNA is TGTGCCAGCAGTCCGACCCTTTGGGAGGATAGCAATCAGCCCCAGCATTTT. It encodes CASSPTLWEDSNQPQHF.

The CDR3 loop reads CASSVQGGGRVQPQHF. CDR3 DNA: TGTGCCAGCAGCGTCCAAGGGGGCGGGAGGGTCCAGCCCCAGCATTTT. The genes are TRBV7-2 and TRBJ1-5; 7 positions match TRBD1. The CDR3 is made up of 16 amino acids. Germline assignment: CDR1 SGHTA and CDR2 FQGNSA. Germline trimming cut 5 bases from V and 7 bases from J; bases unmatched to any gene: 14.

As DNA, the CDR3 is TGCGCCAGCAGCTTCCAGGACACCGGGGAGCTGTTTTTT. This gives the protein CASSFQDTGELFF. The rearrangement joins TRBV5-1 to TRBJ2-2; D unresolved. V was cut by 2 bases and J by 3 bases, with 5 bases left in between. This CDR3 region has 13 residues. The germline gives CDR1 SGHRS, CDR2 YFSETQ.

This clone has just a few counts. V usage is TRBV20-1 and J usage is TRBJ1-1; D is possibly TRBD1 (6 bases). Germline V gene lookup returns CDR1 DFQATT and CDR2 SNEGSKA (reference sequence). This CDR3 is built from 11 residues. V lost 5 bases and J 7 bases, leaving 11 bases between the germline ends. The CDR3 DNA is TGCAGTGCTCTCGGACAGTATGAAGCTTTCTTT. Translated: CSALGQYEAFF.

The sample holds a few counts of this clone. The rearrangement links TRBV19 to TRBJ2-4; 7 bases fit TRBD1. Trimming cost V 11 bases and J 3 bases; bases outside gene matches: 16. This CDR3 region has 16 residues. In germline, CDR1 is LNHDA, CDR2 SQIVND (reference sequence). CDR3 bases: TGTGCCCCTCTGGCCCCGACAGGGCCCTACAAAAACATTCAGTACTTC. Translating gives CAPLAPTGPYKNIQYF.

The genes are TRBV7-2 and TRBJ2-1, with 8 nucleotides matching TRBD1. The ends lost 5 bases at V and 6 bases at J; junction bases unmatched: 18. Germline V gene data show CDR1 as SGHTA and CDR2 as FQGNSA. CDR3 length: 18 amino acids. CDR3 sequence: CASSLLQGGLGASNEQFF. The DNA of the CDR3 is TGTGCCAGCAGCCTACTACAGGGGGGACTGGGGGCATCCAATGAGCAGTTCTTC.

The J gene is TRBJ1-5, the V gene TRBV11-2; D is undetermined. V was trimmed by 1 base and J by 3 bases, leaving 7 bases between them. This CDR3 has 14 residues. Germline V lookup: CDR1 SGHAT, CDR2 FQNNGV. The chain's CDR3 is CASSLAGTNQPQHF. The CDR3 DNA follows: TGTGCCAGCAGCTTAGCGGGTACCAATCAGCCCCAGCATTTT. The full variable domain, its missing parts supplied by reference TRBV11-2 and TRBJ1-5, is EAGVAQSPRYKIIEKRQSVAFWCNPISGHATLYWYQQILGQGPKLLIQFQNNGVVDDSQLPKDRFSAERLKGVDSTLKIQPAKLEDSAVYLCASSLAGTNQPQHFGDGTRLSIL.

The rearrangement links TRBV4-2 to TRBJ2-7, with TRBD2 as a possible D gene (5 bases). Germline loops: CDR1 LGHNA, CDR2 YNFKEQ. The V end was cut by 1 base, the J end by 6 bases, with 13 bases between. The CDR3 is 14 residues long. CDR3 protein: CASSQVPSTSEQYF. The CDR3 DNA follows: TGTGCCAGCAGCCAAGTTCCTAGCACGAGCGAGCAGTACTTC.

This clone was counted only a few times. This chain connects TRBV5-5 to TRBJ2-2; 7 bases match TRBD2. After removal of 4 bases from V and 4 bases from J, the junction contained 10 bases not matched to a gene. The germline V gene encodes CDR1 SGHKS and CDR2 YYEKEE (reference sequence). The CDR3 totals 16 residues. CDR3 DNA: TGTGCCAGCAGCCCGATCCGGACTAGTTCCACCGGGGAGCTGTTTTTT. This encodes CASSPIRTSSTGELFF.